These 14 T cell receptor beta chains were sequenced from one sample in a study of Ad26.COV2.S vaccination and SARS-CoV-2 variants. Treatment denoted: roughly 18 received Ad26.COV2.S at low or high dose, single or two shots; about 5 received placebo; per-sample allocation not given. Material that was analyzed had been drawn on day 63 after the first vaccine or placebo injection. The data were produced by immunoSEQ multiplex PCR, yet TCRdb's version contains in-frame clones alone and is incomplete. Altogether 410,000 or so clones are present, 92% being singletons, with the ten largest covering about 1.7%. Source: peripheral blood, taken in a trial of Ad26.COV2.S vaccine versus placebo. The receptors were sampled from a person aged 18-60 years who received the Ad26.COV2.S COVID-19 vaccine or a placebo.

The chain employs TRBV27 and TRBJ1-4; D uncertain. From germline, CDR1 is MNHEY and CDR2 SMNVEV (reference sequence). The CDR3 consists of 15 residues. The ends were cut back, 5 bases at V and 0 bases at J, with 10 bases in the middle. The chain's CDR3 is CASSGLTATNEKLFF. In DNA, the CDR3 is TGTGCCAGCAGTGGGCTGACCGCAACTAATGAAAAACTGTTTTTT.

This chain links TRBV11-2 with TRBJ2-7; D gene uncertain. The V and J ends lost 6 bases and 3 bases respectively, with 6 bases between them. The CDR3 covers 11 residues. The germline gives CDR1 SGHAT, CDR2 FQNNGV. Here the CDR3 reads CASRNVYEQYF. Written as DNA, the CDR3 is TGTGCCAGCAGAAATGTCTACGAGCAGTACTTC.

Concerning this clone: Other DNA sequences of this sample code for an identical CDR3. This chain links TRBV5-1 with TRBJ1-1; TRBD1 agrees at 9 bases. Germline V gene lookup returns CDR1 SGHRS and CDR2 YFSETQ. Trimming removed 3 bases from V and 4 bases from J; junction bases left unmatched: 1. The CDR3 runs to 13 residues. The DNA for the CDR3 is TGCGCCAGCAGCTCGACAGGGGGCACTGAAGCTTTCTTT. This gives the protein CASSSTGGTEAFF. Full variable domain (rest looked up from reference TRBV5-1 and TRBJ1-1): KAGVTQTPRYLIKTRGQQVTLSCSPISGHRSVSWYQQTPGQGLQFLFEYFSETQRNKGNFPGRFSGRQFSNSRSEMNVSTLELGDSALYLCASSSTGGTEAFFGQGTRLTVV.

V and J are TRBV7-8 and TRBJ2-1, with D tentatively TRBD2 (6 bases). CDR1 is SGHVS, CDR2 FQNEAQ, per germline. Trimming took 2 bases from V and 1 from J, leaving 18 bases between them. The CDR3 is 18 residues long. CDR3 loop: CASSLTRDFPGSYNEQFF. CDR3 nucleotides: TGTGCCAGCAGCTTAACCCGGGACTTTCCGGGATCCTACAATGAGCAGTTCTTC.

This chain connects TRBV18 to TRBJ2-7; 7 bases line up with TRBD2. The CDR3 is 13 residues long. V was clipped by 5 bases and J by 4 bases; unmatched bases: 5. CDR1 is KGHSH and CDR2 is LQKENI in the germline V gene. The CDR3 DNA sequence: TGTGCCAGCTCAATAGGGCGGGGGTACGAGCAGTACTTC. Translated, it gives CASSIGRGYEQYF.

The rearrangement uses TRBV11-2 and TRBJ2-1; no clear D gene. V lost 3 bases and J lost 5, with 2 bases in between. Germline lookup yields CDR1 SGHAT and CDR2 FQNNGV. This CDR3 comprises 11 residues. For the CDR3, the DNA is TGTGCCAGCAGCTTGAACAATGAGCAGTTCTTC. It codes for CASSLNNEQFF.

This chain links TRBV3-1 (or the pseudogene TRBV3-2) with TRBJ2-3; D not resolved. This CDR3 has 14 residues. Germline V gene sequence: CDR1 LGHDT, CDR2 YNNKEL (reference sequence). V lost 4 bases to trimming and J lost 0 bases, with 8 bases between them. The chain's CDR3 is CASSPYVSTDTQYF. DNA of the CDR3: TGTGCCAGCAGCCCCTATGTAAGCACAGATACGCAGTATTTT.

The CDR3 DNA is TGCGCCAGCAGCCAAGGAACCGGAGGCCAGCCGCAGCCCCAGCATTTT. Its protein product is CASSQGTGGQPQPQHF. The chain couples TRBV4-3 to TRBJ1-5; unclear D gene. The CDR3 totals 16 residues. Between the trimmed V and J ends, which lost 1 base and 7 bases, there was a span of 17 bases. Germline CDR1 and CDR2: LGHNA and YSLEER.

The rearrangement links TRBV2 to TRBJ2-7; D unresolved. Germline CDR1 is SNHLY and CDR2 is FYNNEI. The CDR3 contains 11 residues. V gave up 4 bases and J gave up 3 bases, with 4 bases separating them. CDR3 DNA sequence: TGTGCCAGCAGTGTTCACTACGAGCAGTACTTC. Translation gives CASSVHYEQYF.

As DNA, the CDR3 is TGTGCCAGCTCACCACGGCAGGGAAACACTGAAGCTTTCTTT. Protein sequence: CASSPRQGNTEAFF. This chain uses TRBV18 with TRBJ1-1; possible D gene TRBD1, 5 bases. Per the germline V gene, CDR1 is KGHSH and CDR2 is LQKENI. Between the trimmed V and J ends, which lost 1 base and 2 bases, there was a span of 8 bases. The CDR3 spans 14 residues. The full variable domain, in which reference TRBV18 and TRBJ1-1 provide the parts outside the CDR3, is NAGVMQNPRHLVRRRGQEARLRCSPMKGHSHVYWYRQLPEEGLKFMVYLQKENIIDESGMPKERFSAEFPKEGPSILRIQQVVRGDSAAYFCASSPRQGNTEAFFGQGTRLTVV.

The chain joins TRBV28 to TRBJ2-7; 12 nucleotides line up with TRBD1. The CDR3 sequence is 16 residues long. The junction had 8 bases not matched to a gene; V was cut back by 5 bases and J by 3 bases. Germline lookup yields CDR1 MDHEN and CDR2 SYDVKM. DNA of the CDR3: TGTGCCAGCAGTGGAACCGGGACAGGGGGCTTCTACGAGCAGTACTTC. It translates to CASSGTGTGGFYEQYF.

The chain couples TRBV19 to TRBJ1-2, with TRBD1 as a possible D gene (5 bases). Germline-derived CDR1 and CDR2 are LNHDA and SQIVND (reference sequence). Trimming left V 5 bases short and J 7 bases short, with 17 bases between. The CDR3 consists of 14 residues. CDR3 DNA: TGTGCCAGTAGTCGGGACCCCCGCACCCGTGGCTACACCTTC. Its protein is CASSRDPRTRGYTF.

Here the CDR3 reads CASSLLGQTTDTQYF. The CDR3 DNA reads TGCGCCAGCAGCTTGTTGGGCCAGACTACAGATACGCAGTATTTT. The V call is TRBV5-1, the J call TRBJ2-3; no definite D call. Germline loops: CDR1 SGHRS, CDR2 YFSETQ. The CDR3 is 15 amino acids. Deletions cut 1 base from V and 3 bases from J, with 12 bases between.

The chain combines TRBV4-3 with TRBJ2-7, with D possibly TRBD2 on 5 matching bases. This CDR3 spans 13 amino acids. Germline V CDR1 and CDR2: LGHNA, YSLEER. Trimming pared 4 bases from V and 6 bases from J, leaving 13 bases between. CDR3 DNA sequence: TGCGCCAGCAGCCCCTCGCTAGCTTCCGAGCAGTACTTC. Its translation is CASSPSLASEQYF.